The 20 T cell receptor beta chains in this list originate from one sample, sequenced in a study of T cells expressing NK-cell markers. Following a re-call of the 5' RACE reads, TCRdb has one entry per CDR3 protein and lacks DNA. The table for this sample gives approximately 380,000 distinct CDR3 sequences. The sequencing sample was made of blood T cells: a sorted CD56 or NKG2C T cell subset, CD4+ or CD8+ T cells, or bulk PBMC T cells (not recorded which). The receptor source for this set is a man aged 18 to 69 in good health.

The CDR3: CASSLRWGDRMAYNEQFF. The chain employs TRBV27 and TRBJ2-1; there is no DNA to check the TCRdb D call of TRBD1. Germline V CDR1 and CDR2: MNHEY, SMNVEV (reference sequence). The CDR3 covers 18 residues.

The chain is built from TRBV9 and TRBJ2-2; the TCRdb D gene call, TRBD2, has no DNA to confirm it. Per germline, CDR1 SGDLS and CDR2 YYNGEE. The CDR3 contains 16 residues. The CDR3 is CASSVGPSGNTGELFF.

The rearrangement uses TRBV7-2 and TRBJ1-2. The CDR3 is 16 residues long. The germline gives CDR1 SGHTA, CDR2 FQGNSA. Here the CDR3 reads CASSLGGGWTRGGYTF.

The chain is built from TRBV5-5 and TRBJ2-1; with no DNA, the TCRdb D assignment of TRBD1 cannot be verified. This CDR3 contains 14 residues. The germline gives CDR1 SGHKS, CDR2 YYEKEE (reference sequence). This CDR3 reads CASSLNGGPNEQFF.

The chain joins TRBV15 to TRBJ1-1. CDR1 and CDR2 from the germline V gene are LNHNV and YYDKDF (reference sequence). The CDR3 covers 13 residues. This chain's CDR3 is CATKQGVNTEAFF.

This rearrangement joins TRBV3-1 to TRBJ2-6. Per the germline V gene, CDR1 is LGHDT and CDR2 is YNNKEL (reference sequence). The CDR3 loop spans 14 amino acids. Here the CDR3 reads CASSQDRRANVLTF.

The V and J genes are TRBV2 and TRBJ2-3; TCRdb proposes TRBD1, but this gene call is untestable without DNA. This CDR3 spans 17 amino acids. Germline CDR1 SNHLY, CDR2 FYNNEI. Here the CDR3 reads CASSRARAGRSTDTQYF. The whole variable domain, remainder taken from reference TRBV2 and TRBJ2-3, is EPEVTQTPSHQVTQMGQEVILRCVPISNHLYFYWYRQILGQKVEFLVSFYNNEISEKSEIFDDQFSVERPDGSNFTLKIRSTKLEDSAMYFCASSRARAGRSTDTQYFGPGTRLTVL.

V gene TRBV25-1 combines with J gene TRBJ1-2. The CDR3 sequence is 15 residues long. Looked up from germline, CDR1 is MGHDK and CDR2 is SYGVNS. CDR3 residues: CASSGTGRGGYGYTF.

The chain is built from TRBV20-1 and TRBJ2-3; the D gene TCRdb calls, TRBD2, cannot be checked with no DNA. CDR1 and CDR2 (germline): DFQATT, SNEGSKA (reference sequence). CDR3 length equals 17 residues. The CDR3: CSASVGLAGGFPDTQYF.

The rearrangement joins TRBV10-3 to TRBJ2-3; lacking DNA, the TRBD1 call made by TCRdb goes unchecked. Germline V gene data show CDR1 as ENHRY and CDR2 as SYGVKD. This CDR3 is built from 16 residues. CDR3 amino acids: CAISDPPGGSTDTQYF.

The gene calls are TRBV2 and TRBJ1-1; TCRdb indicates TRBD1, and absent DNA this call remains unverified. CDR3 size: 14 residues. The germline CDR1 and CDR2 sequences are SNHLY and FYNNEI. This chain's CDR3 is CASRDPGMRTEAFF.

The rearrangement uses TRBV6-1 and TRBJ2-1; TCRdb's D call, TRBD1, is unchecked because there is no DNA. CDR3 length: 14 residues. Germline CDR1 reads MNHNS; CDR2 reads SASEGT. The chain's CDR3 is CASRRPGQTNEQFF.

This sequence joins TRBV20-1 and TRBJ2-3; TCRdb lists TRBD1, though no DNA is available to test this call. Germline assignment: CDR1 DFQATT and CDR2 SNEGSKA (reference sequence). The CDR3 has 13 amino acids. The CDR3 is CSMTGGVTDTQYF.

The chain is built from TRBV12-3 or TRBV12-4 and TRBJ2-3. CDR3 length: 14 residues. The CDR3: CATKTSANTDTQYF.

The genes are TRBV20-1 and TRBJ2-1; TCRdb returns TRBD2, unconfirmable since there is no DNA. The CDR3 sequence is 17 residues long. The germline CDR1 and CDR2 sequences are DFQATT and SNEGSKA (reference sequence). This CDR3 is CSARDQKARGFYNEQFF.

Here the CDR3 reads CASSPNQGDTQYF. The chain links TRBV18 to TRBJ2-3; TCRdb designates TRBD1, a call that cannot be tested without DNA. The CDR3 consists of 13 residues. Per germline, CDR1 KGHSH and CDR2 LQKENI.

The chain links TRBV25-1 to TRBJ2-2. The CDR3 loop spans 11 amino acids. Germline CDR1 and CDR2: MGHDK and SYGVNS. The CDR3 region is CASHRYGELFF. Complete variable domain (other parts from reference TRBV25-1 and TRBJ2-2): EADIYQTPRYLVIGTGKKITLECSQTMGHDKMYWYQQDPGMELHLIHYSYGVNSTEKGDLSSESTVSRIRTEHFPLTLESARPSHTSQYLCASHRYGELFFGEGSRLTVL.

The V call is TRBV7-3, the J call TRBJ1-1; as DNA is missing, the TRBD1 call by TCRdb cannot be tested. CDR3 length: 13 amino acids. Germline CDR1 reads SGHTA; CDR2 reads FQGTGA. The CDR3 is CASSPGILTEAFF. Together with reference TRBV7-3 and TRBJ1-1, the CDR3 gives the full variable domain: GAGVSQTPSNKVTEKGKYVELRCDPISGHTALYWYRQSLGQGPEFLIYFQGTGAADDSGLPNDRFFAVRPEGSVSTLKIQRTERGDSAVYLCASSPGILTEAFFGQGTRLTVV.

The CDR3 sequence: CASSLGGQINSPLHF. This rearrangement joins TRBV7-6 to TRBJ1-6; absent DNA, TCRdb's TRBD1 call cannot be checked. The germline gives CDR1 SGHVS, CDR2 FNYEAQ. The CDR3 runs to 15 residues.

The V call is TRBV12-3 or TRBV12-4, the J call TRBJ1-3; TCRdb returns TRBD1, unconfirmable since there is no DNA. The length of the CDR3 is 16 residues. The CDR3 sequence is CASSLYRTSSGNTIYF.